Detailed here is one T cell receptor beta chain. Its antigen remains unknown. The CDR3 is 12 amino acids. V was trimmed by 4 bases and J by 3 bases, leaving 8 bases between them. Germline CDR1 and CDR2: SGHDT and YYEEEE. The method was immunoSEQ multiplex PCR; TCRdb's version includes in-frame clones alone and lacks a portion of them. The repertoire holds 120,000 or so clones, with around 96% as singletons. The data were obtained in a study of cytomegalovirus exposure and HLA in healthy donors. Study summary: The use of the same platform for the 130 or so validation repertoires and the 600 to 700 first-cohort repertoires was reported by a later analysis.

Points from the study as a whole: Most TCR sequences were rare, but some public TCRs occurred in many donors. In vitro, three CMV-associated chains proved specific for CMV antigens.

This sequence joins TRBV5-6 and TRBJ2-7, with D maybe TRBD1 (5 bases). The receptor was isolated from a man in his late teens or twenties in good health and CMV-seronegative. The sequenced sample consisted of PBMCs. Written as DNA, the CDR3 is TGTGCCAGCAGCCAGACAGACTACGAGCAGTACTTC. Translation: CASSQTDYEQYF. Full variable domain (missing parts from reference TRBV5-6 and TRBJ2-7): DAGVTQSPTHLIKTRGQQVTLRCSPKSGHDTVSWYQQALGQGPQFIFQYYEEEERQRGNFPDRFSGHQFPNYSSELNVNALLLGDSALYLCASSQTDYEQYFGPGTRLTVT.